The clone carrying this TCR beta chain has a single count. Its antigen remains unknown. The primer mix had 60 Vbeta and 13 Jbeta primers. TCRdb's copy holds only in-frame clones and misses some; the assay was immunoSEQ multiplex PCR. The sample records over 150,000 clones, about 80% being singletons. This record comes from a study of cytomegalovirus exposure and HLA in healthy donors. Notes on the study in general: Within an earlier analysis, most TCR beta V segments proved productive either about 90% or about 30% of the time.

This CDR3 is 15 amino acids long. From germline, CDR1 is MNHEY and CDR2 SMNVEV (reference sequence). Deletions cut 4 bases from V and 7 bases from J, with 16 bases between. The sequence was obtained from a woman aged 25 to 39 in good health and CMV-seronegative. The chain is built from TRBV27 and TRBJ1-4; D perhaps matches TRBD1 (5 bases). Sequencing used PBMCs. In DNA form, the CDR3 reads TGTGCCAGCAGTTCTAACGGGGCGGGGAGTGAAAAACTGTTTTTT. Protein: CASSSNGAGSEKLFF.